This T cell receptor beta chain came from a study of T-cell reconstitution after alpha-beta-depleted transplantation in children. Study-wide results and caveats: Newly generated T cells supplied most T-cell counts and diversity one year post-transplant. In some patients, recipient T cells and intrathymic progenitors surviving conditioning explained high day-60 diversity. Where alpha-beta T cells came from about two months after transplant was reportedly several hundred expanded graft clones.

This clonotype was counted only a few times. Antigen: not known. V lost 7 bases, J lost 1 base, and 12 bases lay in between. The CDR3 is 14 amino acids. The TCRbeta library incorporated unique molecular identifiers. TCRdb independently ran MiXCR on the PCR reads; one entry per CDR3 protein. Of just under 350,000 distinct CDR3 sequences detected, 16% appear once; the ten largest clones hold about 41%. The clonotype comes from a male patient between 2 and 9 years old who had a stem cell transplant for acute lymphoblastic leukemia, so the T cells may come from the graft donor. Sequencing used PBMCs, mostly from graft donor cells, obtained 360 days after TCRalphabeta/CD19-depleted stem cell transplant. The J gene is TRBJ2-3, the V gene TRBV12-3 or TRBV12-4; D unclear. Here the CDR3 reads CASNRGRGTDTQYF. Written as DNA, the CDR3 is TGTGCCAGCAACCGAGGTCGCGGCACAGATACGCAGTATTTT.